Presented here are 14 T cell receptor beta chains from one specimen sequenced in a study of blood T cell repertoires in COVID-19. Repertoires were generated with immunoSEQ multiplex PCR, while TCRdb's copy carries only in-frame clones and drops some. The sample has around 400,000 clones; about 88% are singletons. The sample taken for sequencing was PBMCs or T cells enriched from blood (not recorded which). The receptors here all came from a woman younger than 30 who had been exposed to COVID-19.

The chain combines TRBV7-9 with TRBJ1-2, with 12 bases fitting TRBD1. Germline CDR1 reads SEHNR; CDR2 reads FQNEAQ (reference sequence). V was clipped by 5 bases and J by 8 bases; unmatched bases: 6. This CDR3 spans 14 amino acids. CDR3 in DNA: TGTGCCAGCAGCCTAGGGACAGGGGGCTGGGGCTACACCTTC. This translates into CASSLGTGGWGYTF.

Details on this clone: The same CDR3 also results from other DNA sequences found in this sample. This chain connects TRBV5-1 to TRBJ2-7, with a possible D match to TRBD2 (6 bases). This CDR3 has 13 residues. Germline lookup yields CDR1 SGHRS and CDR2 YFSETQ. V was shortened by 0 bases and J by 4 bases, with 8 bases between the two germline ends. The CDR3 coding sequence is TGCGCCAGCAGCTTGGTTGCGGGGTACGAGCAGTACTTC. Encoded protein: CASSLVAGYEQYF.

On this clone: A read error may produce the germline difference seen at one junction end. The chain combines TRBV19 with TRBJ1-2, with D possibly matching TRBD1 (6 bases). Looked up from germline, CDR1 is LNHDA and CDR2 is SQIVND (reference sequence). The CDR3 length is 14 residues. Written as DNA, the CDR3 is TGTGCCAGTAGTATTGGCGGACAGCTCTATGACTACACCTTC. Its translation is CASSIGGQLYDYTF.

There are a few counts of this clone. The chain recombines TRBV28 with TRBJ2-7; possibly TRBD1 for D (6 bases). The CDR3 length is 16 residues. Trimming stripped 5 bases from V and 2 bases from J, with 19 bases between. Germline CDR1 MDHEN, CDR2 SYDVKM. Here the CDR3 reads CASSTTQNKGAYEQYF. CDR3 coding DNA: TGTGCCAGCAGTACCACCCAGAACAAGGGGGCCTACGAGCAGTACTTC. Together with reference TRBV28 and TRBJ2-7, the CDR3 gives the full variable domain: DVKVTQSSRYLVKRTGEKVFLECVQDMDHENMFWYRQDPGLGLRLIYFSYDVKMKEKGDIPEGYSVSREKKERFSLILESASTNQTSMYLCASSTTQNKGAYEQYFGPGTRLTVT.

The gene calls are TRBV5-8 and TRBJ2-7; 11 bases line up with TRBD1. V was clipped by 0 bases and J by 2 bases; unmatched bases: 4. The germline V gene has CDR1 SGHTS and CDR2 YDEGEE. The CDR3 length is 16 residues. In DNA form, the CDR3 reads TGTGCCAGCAGCTTGGAGGGACAGGGGGTAACCTACGAGCAGTACTTC. As protein: CASSLEGQGVTYEQYF. The full variable domain, with the rest looked up from reference TRBV5-8 and TRBJ2-7, is EAGVTQSPTHLIKTRGQQATLRCSPISGHTSVYWYQQALGLGLQFLLWYDEGEERNRGNFPPRFSGRQFPNYSSELNVNALELEDSALYLCASSLEGQGVTYEQYFGPGTRLTVT.

This rearrangement joins TRBV7-9 to TRBJ2-3, with 8 bases fitting TRBD1. Germline-derived CDR1 and CDR2 are SEHNR and FQNEAQ (reference sequence). CDR3 length: 14 residues. V lost 2 bases, J lost 5 bases, and 3 bases stayed unmatched. In nucleotides, the CDR3 is TGTGCCAGCAGCTTACTGGACAGGGTAGATACGCAGTATTTT. It yields the protein CASSLLDRVDTQYF.

The rearrangement links TRBV28 to TRBJ1-2; 7 bases match TRBD1. The CDR3 spans 15 residues. V trimming: 5 bases; J trimming: 2 bases; junction bases outside the gene matches: 8. In germline, CDR1 is MDHEN, CDR2 SYDVKM. CDR3 sequence reads: CASSTPDRPNYGYTF. For the CDR3, the DNA is TGTGCCAGCAGTACCCCGGACAGGCCCAACTATGGCTACACCTTC.

This clone was observed a single time. The J gene is TRBJ1-3, the V gene TRBV2; the D is unclear. Per germline, CDR1 SNHLY and CDR2 FYNNEI. The V end was cut by 4 bases, the J end by 0 bases, with 7 bases between. The length of the CDR3 is 14 residues. The CDR3 region is CASSGSGSGNTIYF. The CDR3 coding sequence is TGTGCCAGCAGTGGGTCAGGCTCTGGAAACACCATATATTTT.

The V call is TRBV7-9, the J call TRBJ2-1, with 11 bases fitting TRBD2. The CDR3 has 18 residues. Germline CDR1 SEHNR, CDR2 FQNEAQ (reference sequence). J gave up 3 bases and V 0 bases, and 7 bases lay outside the gene matches. The DNA for the CDR3 is TGTGCCAGCAGCTTAGCTGGAAAACTAGCGGGAGACTACAATGAGCAGTTCTTC. It is translated as CASSLAGKLAGDYNEQFF.

As for this clone: This sample includes further DNA sequences coding for the same CDR3. This chain joins TRBV5-6 and TRBJ1-5; D remains unclear. Germline assignment: CDR1 SGHDT and CDR2 YYEEEE. V was cut by 0 bases and J by 1 base, with 5 bases left in between. This CDR3 has 14 amino acids. The CDR3 nucleotides are TGTGCCAGCAGCTTGGGAAGCAGCAATCAGCCCCAGCATTTT. It is translated as CASSLGSSNQPQHF. The whole variable domain, filled in from reference TRBV5-6 and TRBJ1-5, reads DAGVTQSPTHLIKTRGQQVTLRCSPKSGHDTVSWYQQALGQGPQFIFQYYEEEERQRGNFPDRFSGHQFPNYSSELNVNALLLGDSALYLCASSLGSSNQPQHFGDGTRLSIL.

This rearrangement joins TRBV28 to TRBJ2-3; 11 bases map to TRBD2. The CDR3 is made up of 13 amino acids. V trimming: 6 bases; J trimming: 5 bases; junction bases outside the gene matches: 1. The V gene's germline CDR1 is MDHEN and CDR2 SYDVKM. CDR3 nucleotide sequence: TGTGCCAGCAGGACTAGCGGGGTAGATACGCAGTATTTT. Its translation is CASRTSGVDTQYF.

The rearrangement links TRBV5-4 to TRBJ2-5, with 7 bases aligning to TRBD1. Germline CDR1 SGHNT, CDR2 YYREEE (reference sequence). This CDR3 is built from 13 residues. V lost 4 bases, J lost 1 base, and 1 base stayed unmatched. CDR3 region: CASSRDSQETQYF. In DNA form, the CDR3 reads TGTGCCAGCAGCCGGGACAGCCAAGAGACCCAGTACTTC.

The chain couples TRBV29-1 to TRBJ1-4, with a tentative D call TRBD1 (5 bases). This CDR3 has 17 residues. Trimming left V 4 bases short and J 11 bases short, with 29 bases between. Germline CDR1 and CDR2: SQVTM and ANQGSEA. The CDR3 sequence: CSVGGETGSLSGMKLFF. CDR3 sequence (DNA): TGCAGCGTTGGGGGGGAAACGGGGTCTTTGAGTGGAATGAAACTGTTTTTT.

The chain uses TRBV23-1 and TRBJ1-3; 12 positions match TRBD1. TRBV23-1 is designated an ORF whose function remains uncertain. Trimming took 0 bases from V and 4 from J; bases not matched to a gene: 4. This CDR3 region has 17 residues. The CDR3: CASSQSGQGASGNTIYF. The DNA for the CDR3 is TGCGCCAGCAGTCAATCGGGACAGGGGGCTTCAGGAAACACCATATATTTT.